This T cell receptor (beta chain) was sequenced in a study of Graves' ophthalmopathy and Graves' hyperthyroidism. Study at large: The collection of peripheral blood took place at initial diagnosis, before any treatment.

Germline V lookup: CDR1 MNHNS, CDR2 SASEGT. The CDR3 length is 14 residues. Losses at the gene ends were 8 bases for V and 5 bases for J; bases not matched to a gene: 6. Amplifying from RNA transcripts, the study obtained TCR beta CDR3 regions. Second-round multiplex PCR came after first-round RT-PCR with HTBI primers. TCRdb processed the multiplex PCR reads anew with MiXCR; each CDR3 protein has one entry. The sample has roughly 500,000 distinct CDR3 sequences; about 15% are singletons. The TCR was taken from a woman in her 30s with Graves' ophthalmopathy. The chain is built from TRBV6-1 and TRBJ2-5, with 12 bases identical to TRBD2. Sequenced: blood. CDR3 nucleotide sequence: TGTGCCAGCTCTAGCGGGGGGGCCTTCGAGACCCAGTACTTC. Its translation: CASSSGGAFETQYF.